This entry describes one T cell receptor (beta chain). This sample stems from a study of T cells expressing NK-cell markers. CDR3 length: 13 amino acids. Germline-derived CDR1 and CDR2 are DFQATT and SNEGSKA (reference sequence). TCRdb reanalyzed the 5' RACE reads and collapses them to one entry per CDR3 protein, without DNA. The table counts some 410,000 distinct CDR3 sequences; less than 7.5% lies in the top ten. The TCR comes from a woman between 18 and 69 years old in good health. The sample consisted of blood T cells: a sorted CD56 or NKG2C T cell subset, CD4+ or CD8+ T cells, or bulk PBMC T cells (not recorded which). This chain links TRBV20-1 with TRBJ2-5; the D call of TRBD2 rests on TCRdb alone, since no DNA is present to check it. The CDR3 is CSATLAGAETQYF.